This T cell receptor beta chain was documented in a study of post-analysis software for immune sequencing data. Overall study context: Secondary progressive, relapsing-remitting and progressive-relapsing multiple sclerosis were among the included disease courses. General study results and limits: Included in a set of four or five TRBV segments more frequent in patients than controls were TRBV5-6, TRBV5-1 and TRBV20-1. Normalized Chao1 diversity in multiple sclerosis patients fell significantly below that of controls. Co-batched samples clustered tightly together by F measure.

The CDR3 sequence is 14 residues long. The germline V gene encodes CDR1 DFQATT and CDR2 SNEGSKA (reference sequence). The V gene lost 4 bases and the J gene lost 2 bases, with 12 bases spanning the gap. Sequencing libraries made from TCR beta cDNA carried unique molecular identifiers. T cells numbering about 0.85 to 11 million yielded roughly 500,000 cDNA molecules. One entry per CDR3 protein results from TCRdb running MiXCR on the PCR reads. The table shows a few hundred thousand distinct CDR3 sequences, with less than 40% occurring only once. As regards this clonotype: Its cognate antigen is unknown.

The V and J genes are TRBV20-1 and TRBJ1-5, with D perhaps TRBD1 (6 bases). The sequence came from a girl aged 10 to 17 with multiple sclerosis. The source material was blood. CDR3 DNA sequence: TGCAGTGCTACCGAAGGGGGAGGCAATCAGCCCCAGCATTTT. Protein product: CSATEGGGNQPQHF.